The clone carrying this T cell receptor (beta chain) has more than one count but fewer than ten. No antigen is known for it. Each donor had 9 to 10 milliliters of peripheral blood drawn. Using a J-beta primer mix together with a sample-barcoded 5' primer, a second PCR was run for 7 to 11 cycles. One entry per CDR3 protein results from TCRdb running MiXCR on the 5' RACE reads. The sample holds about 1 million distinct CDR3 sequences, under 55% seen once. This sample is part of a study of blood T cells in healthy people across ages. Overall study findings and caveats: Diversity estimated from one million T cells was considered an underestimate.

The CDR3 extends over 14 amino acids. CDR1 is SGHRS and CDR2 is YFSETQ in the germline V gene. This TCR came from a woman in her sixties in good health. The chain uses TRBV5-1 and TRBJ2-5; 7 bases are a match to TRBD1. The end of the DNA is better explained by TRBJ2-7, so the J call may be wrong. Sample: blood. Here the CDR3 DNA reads TGCGCCTCATCCCAGGAGACAGGGAGCAACGAGCAGTACTTC. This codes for CASSQETGSNEQYF.